Below, one T cell receptor beta chain is given with its context. Its antigen is unknown. Base qualities are not recorded, but no much larger clone differs from it by a single base. This sample includes further DNA sequences coding for the same CDR3. The source of the sample is a study of blood T cell repertoires in COVID-19 (TCRdb year 2020). Notes on the research overall: Collaborator samples came from the United States, Italy and Spain and covered acute and convalescent phases of COVID-19. A de-identified subject ID, COVID-19 status, age in years and sex were almost always included in the sample metadata. Samples came from the ongoing ImmuneRACE study (first 160 participants) plus 1,254 subjects from 6 global collaborators. The repertoires were released in a freely available public database meant as a resource for research on the immune response to SARS-CoV-2. Where available, HLA class I and class II types were obtained from metadata supplied by the sample provider rather than from assay-based typing. The material from the prospective study consisted of cDNA or gDNA derived from T cells, B-cell-depleted T cells, or PBMCs. Subjects who had been exposed to COVID-19, were actively infected with it, or had recovered from it provided the deeply sampled blood TCRbeta repertoires that made up the dataset. Overall study results and their limits: The amount of clinical and demographic metadata varied by source and participant and was provided uncurated.

The immunoSEQ Assay, a bias-controlled multiplex PCR, was used to amplify TCRbeta CDR3 regions from genomic DNA. The authors' pipeline ran thus. The number of nucleated cells in each sample was estimated by amplification of reference gene primers within the assay. Sequence reads were collapsed and filtered to measure the absolute abundance of every unique TCRbeta CDR3 rearrangement. Productive Simpson clonality was computed per sample as the square root of Simpson's diversity index over productive rearrangements. Drawn from immuneACCESS, this table holds only the in-frame rearrangements with V and J called that TCRdb kept. Clones are partly lost; checked studies trace under half to an unresolved V gene and leave the rest unexplained. D and trimming were read from the DNA, whereas the V and J calls and clone size are those reported in that table. The sample table records a few hundred thousand clones; around 89% of these occur just once. About 0.8% of the sample is held by the ten biggest clonotypes.

After removal of 2 bases from V and 6 bases from J, the junction retains 3 bases not matched to a gene. The germline V gene encodes CDR1 SGHTA and CDR2 FQGTGA. There are 15 amino acids in the CDR3, from cysteine to phenylalanine inclusive. Only the CDR3 DNA is retained, 45 bases long and in frame from the first base. Each collaborating institution followed its own protocols to collect whole blood in K2EDTA tubes. For TCRbeta analysis, collaborators shipped samples as frozen whole blood, isolated PBMCs, or DNA extracted from either of those sample types. The sequence derives from a man under 40 with acute or convalescent COVID-19. The sequenced sample consisted of peripheral blood. The rearrangement joined TRBV7-3 to TRBJ2-3; TRBD2 fits 12 bases in the junction. The nucleotide sequence is given as TGTGCCAGCAGCTTACTAGCGGGGGGGACTGATACGCAGTATTTT. Its protein reads: CASSLLAGGTDTQYF.